Following are 16 T cell receptor beta chains from one sample sequenced in a study of cytomegalovirus exposure and HLA in healthy donors. The PCR contained 60 Vbeta and 13 Jbeta primers. Profiled with immunoSEQ multiplex PCR; TCRdb holds only in-frame clones, not every one. The sample holds about 94,000 clones, nearly 80% seen once. The sample was PBMCs. The receptors stem from a woman aged 40 to 50 in good health and CMV-seronegative.

The chain couples TRBV29-1 to TRBJ2-7; 12 bases align to TRBD2. The CDR3 extends over 13 amino acids. V lost 6 bases to trimming and J lost 6 bases; unmatched junction nucleotides: 6. The V gene's germline CDR1 is SQVTM and CDR2 ANQGSEA. CDR3: CSVAGLAGTEQYF. CDR3 coding DNA: TGCAGCGTGGCAGGACTAGCGGGGACCGAGCAGTACTTC.

The rearrangement joins TRBV5-8 to TRBJ1-5; possibly TRBD1 for D (5 bases). The CDR3 totals 14 residues. Germline V gene data show CDR1 as SGHTS and CDR2 as YDEGEE. V was pared by 4 bases and J by 2 bases, with 10 bases between. CDR3 coding DNA: TGTGCCAGCAGCGTTGAGACAGGCAATCAGCCCCAGCATTTT. This gives the protein CASSVETGNQPQHF.

Concerning this clone: At one end the junction does not follow the germline gene, possibly because of a read error. The chain has TRBV29-1 and TRBJ1-1, with no clear D. This CDR3 spans 13 amino acids. Germline V CDR1 and CDR2: SQVTM, ANQGSEA. The DNA of the CDR3 is TGCAGCGTGCGACTAAGGTTGAAGACTGAAGCTTTCTTT. Protein product: CSVRLRLKTEAFF.

This clone was seen only a few times. The chain couples TRBV4-3 to TRBJ1-2, with 11 bases that match TRBD1. The CDR3 is 16 amino acids. CDR1 and CDR2 from the germline V gene are LGHNA and YSLEER. Losses at the gene ends were 0 bases for V and 4 bases for J; bases not matched to a gene: 4. CDR3 residues: CASSQESGQGAYGYTF. In DNA, the CDR3 is TGCGCCAGCAGCCAAGAATCCGGACAGGGGGCCTATGGCTACACCTTC.

This chain uses TRBV9 with TRBJ1-1; weak D call: TRBD1 (5 bases). CDR1 SGDLS and CDR2 YYNGEE come from the germline V gene. The CDR3 length is 14 residues. V lost 7 bases and J 1 base, leaving 14 bases between the germline ends. The CDR3 reads CASGRGPGNTEAFF. CDR3 coding DNA: TGTGCCAGCGGAAGGGGTCCGGGGAACACTGAAGCTTTCTTT.

This clone has a handful of counts. CDR3 coding DNA: TGTGCCAGCAGTGAATCTTTTGGGTGGGGGGGCGGGACTGAAGCTTTCTTT. It yields the protein CASSESFGWGGGTEAFF. The chain combines TRBV6-1 with TRBJ1-1; D is possibly TRBD1 (6 bases). Germline V gene data show CDR1 as MNHNS and CDR2 as SASEGT. Trimming shortened V by 2 bases and J by 5 bases, and 21 bases separated the two germline ends. CDR3 length equals 17 residues.

The rearrangement uses TRBV5-4 and TRBJ1-6; a possible D gene is TRBD1 (6 bases). This CDR3 comprises 17 residues. V dropped 0 bases and J dropped 9 bases, with 19 bases sitting between them. Germline values: CDR1 SGHNT, CDR2 YYREEE (reference sequence). The chain's CDR3 is CASSLGLAGTITSPLHF. CDR3 DNA sequence: TGTGCCAGCAGCTTGGGACTCGCCGGGACAATCACTTCACCCCTCCACTTT.

Ten or more counts support this clone. The chain uses TRBV4-1 and TRBJ1-5, with a possible D match to TRBD1 (6 bases). V lost 1 base and J 0 bases, leaving 16 bases between the germline ends. The germline CDR1 and CDR2 sequences are MGHRA and YSYEKL. This CDR3 spans 18 amino acids. The CDR3 here is CASSQAPVGDNSNQPQHF. The CDR3 bases are TGCGCCAGCAGCCAAGCCCCGGTAGGGGACAATAGCAATCAGCCCCAGCATTTT.

This clone was picked up one time. The J gene is TRBJ2-1, the V gene TRBV5-6, with 9 bases fitting TRBD2. Germline assignment: CDR1 SGHDT and CDR2 YYEEEE. This CDR3 region has 16 residues. Trimming took 2 bases from V and 2 from J; bases not matched to a gene: 5. CDR3 amino acids: CASSFAASGAYNEQFF. The CDR3 DNA follows: TGTGCCAGCAGCTTTGCAGCTAGCGGGGCCTACAATGAGCAGTTCTTC. Filled out from reference TRBV5-6 and TRBJ2-1, the complete variable domain reads DAGVTQSPTHLIKTRGQQVTLRCSPKSGHDTVSWYQQALGQGPQFIFQYYEEEERQRGNFPDRFSGHQFPNYSSELNVNALLLGDSALYLCASSFAASGAYNEQFFGPGTRLTVL.

This chain joins TRBV29-1 and TRBJ2-1; TRBD2 agrees at 13 bases. With 5 bases clipped from V and 7 bases from J, the junction kept 11 bases outside the gene matches. Germline V gene sequence: CDR1 SQVTM, CDR2 ANQGSEA. This CDR3 has 16 amino acids. Written as DNA, the CDR3 is TGCAGCGTTTTAACTAGCGGGGGGGGGAAGGTGAATGAGCAGTTCTTC. The encoded protein is CSVLTSGGGKVNEQFF.

The rearrangement joins TRBV7-9 to TRBJ1-1; 8 nucleotides agree with TRBD1. Germline loops: CDR1 SEHNR, CDR2 FQNEAQ (reference sequence). The V segment lost 4 bases and the J segment 5 bases; nucleotides outside the gene matches: 9. The CDR3 runs to 15 residues. CDR3 sequence: CASSSVGQGETEAFF. CDR3 bases: TGTGCCAGCAGCTCAGTTGGACAGGGCGAAACTGAAGCTTTCTTT. Full variable domain (rest looked up from reference TRBV7-9 and TRBJ1-1): DTGVSQNPRHKITKRGQNVTFRCDPISEHNRLYWYRQTLGQGPEFLTYFQNEAQLEKSRLLSDRFSAERPKGSFSTLEIQRTEQGDSAMYLCASSSVGQGETEAFFGQGTRLTVV.

This sequence joins TRBV5-4 and TRBJ2-5; 7 bases are shared with TRBD1. This CDR3 spans 15 amino acids. Losses at the gene ends were 4 bases for V and 5 bases for J; bases not matched to a gene: 11. Germline CDR1 reads SGHNT; CDR2 reads YYREEE (reference sequence). CDR3 sequence: CASSIRSQGSETQYF. CDR3 DNA sequence: TGTGCCAGCAGCATCCGGTCACAGGGGTCCGAGACCCAGTACTTC.

The CDR3 loop reads CASSDRVSDQPQHF. The CDR3 DNA is TGTGCCAGCAGCGACAGGGTTAGTGATCAGCCCCAGCATTTT. The J gene is TRBJ1-5, the V gene TRBV2; 7 nucleotides line up with TRBD1. Germline lookup yields CDR1 SNHLY and CDR2 FYNNEI. Germline trimming cut 6 bases from V and 5 bases from J; bases unmatched to any gene: 7. The CDR3 extends over 14 amino acids.

The chain links TRBV9 to TRBJ2-5; 7 nucleotides match TRBD2. Germline CDR1 is SGDLS and CDR2 is YYNGEE. Germline trimming cut 2 bases from V and 1 base from J; bases unmatched to any gene: 2. The CDR3 runs to 14 residues. The CDR3 nucleotides read TGTGCCAGCAGCGTCACGGGAGGCCAAGAGACCCAGTACTTC. It yields the protein CASSVTGGQETQYF.

The V and J genes are TRBV7-9 and TRBJ1-4; D remains ambiguous. This CDR3 has 14 amino acids. Germline V gene lookup returns CDR1 SEHNR and CDR2 FQNEAQ (reference sequence). The ends were cut back, 1 base at V and 8 bases at J, with 11 bases in the middle. The CDR3 DNA reads as TGTGCCAGCAGCTTAGACGGTGGTATGGAAAAACTGTTTTTT. It is translated as CASSLDGGMEKLFF.

CDR3 residues: CASSLALSGGGIDTQYF. As DNA, the CDR3 is TGTGCCAGCAGCTTAGCCTTGAGCGGGGGGGGTATCGATACGCAGTATTTT. The chain links TRBV7-2 to TRBJ2-3; 10 nucleotides line up with TRBD2. V gave up 0 bases and J gave up 6 bases; unmatched junction bases: 9. CDR1 is SGHTA, CDR2 FQGNSA, per germline. This CDR3 spans 17 amino acids.